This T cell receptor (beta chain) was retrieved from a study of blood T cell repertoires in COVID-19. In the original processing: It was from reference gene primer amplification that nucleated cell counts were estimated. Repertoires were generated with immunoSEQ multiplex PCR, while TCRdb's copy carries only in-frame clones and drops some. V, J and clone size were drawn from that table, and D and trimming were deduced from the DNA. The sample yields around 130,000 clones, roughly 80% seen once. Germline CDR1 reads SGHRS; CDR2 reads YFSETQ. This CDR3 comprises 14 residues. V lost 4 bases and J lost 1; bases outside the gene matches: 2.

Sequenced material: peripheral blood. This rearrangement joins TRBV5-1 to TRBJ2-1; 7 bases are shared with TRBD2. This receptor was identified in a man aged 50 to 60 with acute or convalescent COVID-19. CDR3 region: CASSLGGSYNEQFF. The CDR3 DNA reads TGCGCCAGCAGCCTCGGGGGGTCCTACAATGAGCAGTTCTTC.